This T cell receptor (beta chain) was sequenced in a study of control samples from healthy donors and cancer patients (TCRdb year 2020). This clone was seen only once. No cognate antigen has been identified for it. No much larger clone exists at a distance of one base, and base qualities are not known. Receptor amplification or capture employed the immunoSEQ multiplex PCR assay. TCRdb obtained this table from immuneACCESS and retained in-frame rearrangements with V and J assigned. These tables miss some clones; where compared with another copy, unresolved V genes account for less than half of the shortfall, and the remainder is unexplained. The table for this sample lists around 190,000 clones; roughly 89% of them were counted only once. Jointly, the top ten make up 1.2% to 1.5% of the sample. The germline V gene supplies CDR1 MDHEN and CDR2 SYDVKM. The cysteine opens and the phenylalanine closes a CDR3 of 13 amino acids. Only the CDR3 part of the read is kept: 39 bases, read in frame from the first base. V loses 6 bases of germline sequence and J loses 5 bases, and the interval between the two ends is 13 bases.

The sequence derives from a woman between 45 and 60 years old in good health. The chain is assembled from TRBV28 and TRBJ1-2; matching of 6 bases hints at TRBD1 as the D gene. Sequenced: blood. The DNA sequence follows: TGTGCCAGCAGATCTGGGGACATTTATGGCTACACCTTC. Translation gives CASRSGDIYGYTF.